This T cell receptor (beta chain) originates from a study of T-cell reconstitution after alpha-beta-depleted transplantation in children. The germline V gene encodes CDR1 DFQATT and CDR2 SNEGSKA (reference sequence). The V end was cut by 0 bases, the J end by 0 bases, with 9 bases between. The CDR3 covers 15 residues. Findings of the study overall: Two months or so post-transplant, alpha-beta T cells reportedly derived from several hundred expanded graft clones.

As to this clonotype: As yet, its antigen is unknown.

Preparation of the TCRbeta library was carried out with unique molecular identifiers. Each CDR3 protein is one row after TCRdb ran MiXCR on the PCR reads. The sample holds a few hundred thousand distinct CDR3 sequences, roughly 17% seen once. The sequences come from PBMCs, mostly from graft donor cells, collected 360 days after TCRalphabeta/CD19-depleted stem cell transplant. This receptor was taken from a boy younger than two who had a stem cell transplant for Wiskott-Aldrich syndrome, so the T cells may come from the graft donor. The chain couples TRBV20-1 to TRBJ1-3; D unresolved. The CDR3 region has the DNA TGCAGTGCTAGAGATCGGAGGACCTCTGGAAACACCATATATTTT. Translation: CSARDRRTSGNTIYF.